This T cell receptor (beta chain) was sequenced for a study of T cells in Graves' hyperthyroidism and ophthalmopathy (dated by TCRdb to the late 2010s). In the study overall: Peripheral blood samples were taken at the time of initial diagnosis, prior to any treatment. To identify TCR V-J signatures that set the groups apart, the researchers used a discovery cohort of 100 patients, made up of 40 to 45 with Graves' ophthalmopathy and 57 with stable Graves' hyperthyroidism. The 95 to 100 discovery patients were divided at random into training and test sets in a 7:3 ratio. Following sampling, methimazole starting at 30 mg daily was given to hyperthyroidism patients, and high-dose intravenous methylprednisolone was given to ophthalmopathy patients. In addition, the study compared T-cell repertoires in thyroid tissue and in blood from six Graves' hyperthyroidism patients. An independent validation cohort of 18 to 20 hyperthyroidism patients and roughly 16 patients who later progressed to ophthalmopathy tested prospective prediction of ophthalmopathy. The paper reports TCR Vbeta CDR3 sequencing of about 140 peripheral blood samples: 43 ophthalmopathy, some 80 hyperthyroidism and around 17 progressor patients.

This clonotype has a count of ten or more. The antigen it recognizes is unknown. It has no much larger one-base neighbor in the sample; base qualities were not kept. Overall results and qualifications from the work: In validation, the model predicted progression to ophthalmopathy with roughly 66% sensitivity and 72% to 85% specificity, a median of around 6.6 months before onset. Sample size was not statistically predetermined, and blinding of investigators to group allocation was not performed. In cross-validation, a model built on a 13 V-J signature told ophthalmopathy apart from stable hyperthyroidism with 85% to 90% sensitivity and 81% to 82% specificity, and in testing the same model reached 80%/75%. Most expanded thyroid clonotypes (frequency above 0.001) were also detected in blood, a finding suggesting that blood repertoires may reflect thyroid immune responses.

A patient counted as having stable Graves' hyperthyroidism if no progression to ophthalmopathy occurred over 18 months of follow-up. The hyperthyroidism patients were between 18 and 65 years old and newly diagnosed, with a disease duration of less than 2 months. The study excluded patients with uncontrolled infections, other autoimmune diseases, pregnancy or lactation. Diagnoses were based on clinical symptoms, serum thyroxine and TRAb, thyroid ultrasound and orbital computed tomography. PBMCs were isolated from approximately 10 ml of fresh peripheral blood by Ficoll-Paque density gradient centrifugation. Trizol reagent was used to extract total RNA, and RNA quality was then checked on an Agilent 2100 Bioanalyzer. The TCR beta CDR3 regions were amplified from the RNA transcripts. The TCR CDR3 was subjected to a first round of RT-PCR using the HTBI primer set and the Qiagen OneStep RT-PCR kit. The libraries were constructed in a second round of multiplex PCR and then size-selected and purified. Sequencing of the libraries was done on an Illumina HiSeq2000 using paired-end 100 bp reads. The paper's data handling went like this. Raw data were processed with SOAPnuke, discarding reads with adapters, uncalled bases, mean Phred below 15, or no exact constant-primer or identifier match. COPE v1.2.5 was used to merge the high-quality paired reads, and each unique nucleotide sequence was defined as a clonotype. MiTCR v1.1 was used to align clonotypes to the IMGT TRBV, TRBD and TRBJ reference segments. Analysis was restricted to V-J combinations with a frequency above 0.0001, which covered roughly 99% of repertoires. A TCS score was defined as the ratio between F50 (clonal expansion) and ExV (chaos), using BLOSUM62-based TCRdist between CDR3 peptides within each V-J. Welch's t-statistics and random forest reduced around 520 V-J features to under 15, which were used in a naive Bayes classifier (R e1071). Through fastp at Q25 and MiXCR, TCRdb rebuilt clones from the public reads, retaining in-frame beta chains. Records with the same CDR3 protein are collapsed into one entry carrying the most frequent genes and DNA. V and J calls and clone size were set by TCRdb, not the authors. Across this sample there are under 350,000 distinct CDR3 sequences, with around 20% seen only once. Of the sample, around 50% falls within the top ten clones.

CDR1 and CDR2 are read off the germline V gene (reference sequence) as LNHNV and YYDKDF. The CDR3 has 13 amino acids, counting the end cysteine and phenylalanine. Of all the DNA, just the CDR3 is kept, 39 bases in frame from base 1. The junction shows trimming of 1 base on V and 6 bases on J, plus 7 bases between the germline ends. The chain is encoded by TRBV15 joined to TRBJ2-1; the D gene is unclear. The material sequenced was blood. The clonotype comes from a woman aged 45-59 years with Graves' hyperthyroidism. The base sequence is TGTGCCACCAGCAGAGTTGGTCGCAATGAGCAGTTCTTC. Translated, it gives CATSRVGRNEQFF.